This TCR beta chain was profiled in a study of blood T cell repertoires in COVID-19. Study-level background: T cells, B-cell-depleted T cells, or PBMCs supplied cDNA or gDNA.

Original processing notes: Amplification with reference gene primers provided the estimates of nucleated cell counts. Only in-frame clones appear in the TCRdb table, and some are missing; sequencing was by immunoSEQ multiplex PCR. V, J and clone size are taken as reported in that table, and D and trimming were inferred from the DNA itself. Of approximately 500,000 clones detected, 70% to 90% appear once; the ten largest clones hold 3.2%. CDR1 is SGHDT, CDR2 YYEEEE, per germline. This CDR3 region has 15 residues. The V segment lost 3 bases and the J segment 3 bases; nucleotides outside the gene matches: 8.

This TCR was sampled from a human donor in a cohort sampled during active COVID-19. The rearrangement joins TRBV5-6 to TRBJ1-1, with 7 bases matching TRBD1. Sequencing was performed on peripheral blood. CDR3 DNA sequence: TGTGCCAGCAGCTCGGGACAGTTCGGGTACACTGAAGCTTTCTTT. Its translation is CASSSGQFGYTEAFF.